One and the same sample provided the 2 T cell receptor beta chains below, sequenced in a study of radiotherapy plus CTLA-4 blockade in lung cancer. Profiling relied on immunoSEQ multiplex PCR, and the TCRdb table lists in-frame clones only, not all of them. The table has roughly 66,000 clones, about 85% seen once. The material sequenced was peripheral blood, taken from a patient treated with radiotherapy plus ipilimumab. Receptors were obtained from a human donor with non-small cell lung cancer who had a partial response to radiotherapy plus ipilimumab.

V and J are TRBV5-1 and TRBJ2-7; 10 nucleotides agree with TRBD2. The V gene's germline CDR1 is SGHRS and CDR2 YFSETQ. Unmatched junction bases numbered 5, after V lost 4 bases and J lost 1 base. The CDR3 length is 15 residues. CDR3 nucleotide sequence: TGCGCCAGCAGCGCGGGACTAGCGACGTCCTACGAGCAGTACTTC. Amino acids: CASSAGLATSYEQYF.

The V and J genes are TRBV15 and TRBJ2-5, with 9 bases identical to TRBD2. The assigned J gene may be wrong: the sequence end matches TRBJ2-7 better. Germline CDR1 reads LNHNV; CDR2 reads YYDKDF (reference sequence). The CDR3 contains 15 residues. The CDR3 reads CATREGLAGSHEQYF. DNA for the CDR3: TGTGCCACCAGAGAAGGGCTAGCGGGATCCCACGAGCAGTACTTC.